The entry that follows covers one T cell receptor beta chain sequence. The antigen remains unidentified. Its ends do not fully match the called genes, so a read error is possible. This CDR3 region has 15 residues. Germline V gene sequence: CDR1 LGHDT, CDR2 YNNKEL (reference sequence). The authors incorporated unique molecular identifiers into the TCR beta cDNA libraries. Some 450,000 cDNA molecules were recovered from an input of about 0.9 to 11 million T cells. TCRdb reprocessed the PCR reads with MiXCR, giving one entry per CDR3 protein. The data hold a few hundred thousand distinct CDR3 sequences, with 36% observed a single time. The data derive from a study of post-analysis software for immune sequencing data. Overall study findings and caveats: F measure grouped same-batch samples tightly together. Elevated frequency relative to controls characterized four or five TRBV segments in patients, TRBV5-6, TRBV5-1 and TRBV20-1 among them. The study found significantly lower normalized Chao1 diversity in multiple sclerosis patients than in controls.

This clonotype was obtained from a girl aged 10-17 years with multiple sclerosis. This chain connects TRBV3-1 to TRBJ2-1; D possibly corresponds to TRBD2 (5 bases). The sample consisted of blood. The DNA of the CDR3 is TGTGCCAACAGCCAAGATACGGGGAGTTCAGAGACCCAGTTCTTC. Its protein is CANSQDTGSSETQFF.